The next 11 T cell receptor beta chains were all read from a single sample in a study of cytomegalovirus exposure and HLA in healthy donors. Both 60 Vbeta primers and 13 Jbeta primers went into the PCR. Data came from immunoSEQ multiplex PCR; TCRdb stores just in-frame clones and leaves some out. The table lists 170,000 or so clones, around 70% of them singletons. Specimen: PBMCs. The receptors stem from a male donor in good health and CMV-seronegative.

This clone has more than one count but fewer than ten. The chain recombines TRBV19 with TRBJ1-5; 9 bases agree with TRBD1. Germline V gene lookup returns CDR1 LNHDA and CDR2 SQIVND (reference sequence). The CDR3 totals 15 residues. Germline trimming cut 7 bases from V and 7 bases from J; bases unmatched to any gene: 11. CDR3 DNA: TGTGCCAGTACTGAAGTACAGGGGGCAGGACAGCCCCAGCATTTT. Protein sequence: CASTEVQGAGQPQHF.

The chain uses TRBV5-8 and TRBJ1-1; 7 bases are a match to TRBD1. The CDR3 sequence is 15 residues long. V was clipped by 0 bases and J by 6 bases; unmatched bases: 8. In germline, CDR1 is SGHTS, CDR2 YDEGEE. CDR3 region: CASSLVPTGRSEAFF. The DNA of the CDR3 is TGTGCCAGCAGCTTGGTCCCGACAGGGAGGTCTGAAGCTTTCTTT.

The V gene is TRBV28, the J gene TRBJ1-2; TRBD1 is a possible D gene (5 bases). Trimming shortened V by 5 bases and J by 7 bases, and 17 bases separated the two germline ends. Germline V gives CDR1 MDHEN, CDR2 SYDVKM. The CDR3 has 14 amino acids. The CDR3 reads CASSPGDRVRGYTF. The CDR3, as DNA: TGTGCCAGCAGTCCGGGGGACCGCGTCCGTGGCTACACCTTC.

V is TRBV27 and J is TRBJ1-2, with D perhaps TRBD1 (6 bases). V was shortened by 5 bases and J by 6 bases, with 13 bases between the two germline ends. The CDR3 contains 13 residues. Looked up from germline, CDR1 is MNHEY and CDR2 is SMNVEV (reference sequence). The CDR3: CASSRGRGDGYTF. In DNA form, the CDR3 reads TGTGCCAGCAGTCGGGGGAGGGGGGATGGCTACACCTTC.

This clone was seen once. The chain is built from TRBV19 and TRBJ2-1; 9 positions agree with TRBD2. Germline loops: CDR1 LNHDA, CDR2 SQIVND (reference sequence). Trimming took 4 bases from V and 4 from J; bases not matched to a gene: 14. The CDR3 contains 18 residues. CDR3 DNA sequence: TGTGCCAGTAGTAGGTTAGGGTGGCGGGAGGGCTCTTACAATGAGCAGTTCTTC. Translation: CASSRLGWREGSYNEQFF.

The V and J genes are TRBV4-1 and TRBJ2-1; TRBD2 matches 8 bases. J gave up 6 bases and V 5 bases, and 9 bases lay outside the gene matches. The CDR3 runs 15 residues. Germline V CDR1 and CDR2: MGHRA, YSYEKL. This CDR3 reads CASSFRSGARNEQFF. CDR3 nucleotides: TGCGCCAGCAGCTTTCGTAGCGGGGCCCGCAATGAGCAGTTCTTC.

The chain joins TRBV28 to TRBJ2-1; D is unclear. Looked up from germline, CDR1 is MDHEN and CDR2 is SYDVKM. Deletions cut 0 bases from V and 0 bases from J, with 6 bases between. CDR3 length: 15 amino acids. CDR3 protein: CASSLWPSSYNEQFF. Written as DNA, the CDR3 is TGTGCCAGCAGTTTATGGCCCAGCTCCTACAATGAGCAGTTCTTC.

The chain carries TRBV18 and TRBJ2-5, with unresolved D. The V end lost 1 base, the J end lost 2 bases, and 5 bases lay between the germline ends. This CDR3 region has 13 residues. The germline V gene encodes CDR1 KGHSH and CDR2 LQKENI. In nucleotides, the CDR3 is TGTGCCAGCTCACCACGGGCTCAAGAGACCCAGTACTTC. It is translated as CASSPRAQETQYF.

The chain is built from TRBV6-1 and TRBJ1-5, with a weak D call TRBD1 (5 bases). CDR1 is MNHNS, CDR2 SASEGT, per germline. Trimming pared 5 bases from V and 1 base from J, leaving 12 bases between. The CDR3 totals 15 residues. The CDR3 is CASSPMGQSNQPQHF. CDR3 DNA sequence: TGTGCCAGCAGTCCTATGGGGCAGAGCAATCAGCCCCAGCATTTT.

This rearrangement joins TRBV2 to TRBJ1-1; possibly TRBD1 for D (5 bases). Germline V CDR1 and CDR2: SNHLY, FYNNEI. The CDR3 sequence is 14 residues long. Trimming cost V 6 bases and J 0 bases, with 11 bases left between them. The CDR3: CASRETAMNTEAFF. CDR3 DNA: TGTGCCAGCAGGGAGACAGCCATGAACACTGAAGCTTTCTTT.

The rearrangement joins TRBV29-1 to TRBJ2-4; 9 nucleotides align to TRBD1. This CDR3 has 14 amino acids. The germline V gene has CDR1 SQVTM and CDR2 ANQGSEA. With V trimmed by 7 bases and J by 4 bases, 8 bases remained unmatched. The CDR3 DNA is TGCAGCGCGACCGCCGGGACAGGGAAAAACATTCAGTACTTC. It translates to CSATAGTGKNIQYF.